The entry below describes one T cell receptor beta chain. Its cognate antigen is unknown. Trimming took 1 base from V and 7 from J, leaving 13 bases between them. Per the germline V gene, CDR1 is KGHSH and CDR2 is LQKENI. The length of the CDR3 is 14 residues. The source of the sample is a study of T cell responses to AZD1222 COVID-19 vaccine. In the study overall: Analyses pooled second doses at about 4 or about 12 weeks.

Study-wide results and limits: Scientists sampled the repertoires only once the peak T cell response had passed. With dominance at 160-218 and 743-854, vaccine-associated CD4 TCRs spanned spike. Among AZD1222 vaccinees, only six or seven were seropositive at baseline.

Method: immunoSEQ multiplex PCR; TCRdb's copy keeps in-frame clones and lacks some. The repertoire holds about 66,000 clones, roughly 87% seen once, with 17% in the top ten. The clonotype originates from an adult in good health. The sample consisted of peripheral blood, taken on day 0 of AZD1222 vaccination. The chain joins TRBV18 to TRBJ1-1, with D uncertain. For the CDR3, the DNA is TGTGCCAGCTCACCACGTACGGGAGAGGGTGAAGCTTTCTTT. This sequence encodes CASSPRTGEGEAFF. The whole variable domain, remainder taken from reference TRBV18 and TRBJ1-1, is NAGVMQNPRHLVRRRGQEARLRCSPMKGHSHVYWYRQLPEEGLKFMVYLQKENIIDESGMPKERFSAEFPKEGPSILRIQQVVRGDSAAYFCASSPRTGEGEAFFGQGTRLTVV.